This T cell receptor (beta chain) was sequenced in a study of CD8 T cells in ankylosing spondylitis. Points from the study as a whole: Clones linked with disease were CD8+ and fairly uncommon in the peripheral blood. Earlier work had already found some motif variants in reactive arthritis synovial fluid and blood. The clones that were linked to disease were reported to be significantly enriched in matched synovial fluid samples from ankylosing spondylitis patients.

Researchers built TCR beta libraries using quantitative 5'-RACE with molecular barcodes. TCRdb reprocessed the 5' RACE reads with MiXCR, giving one entry per CDR3 protein. The sample shows 130,000 to 150,000 distinct CDR3 sequences, roughly 8% of them seen only once. Unmatched junction bases numbered 7, after V lost 5 bases and J lost 5 bases. The CDR3 spans 15 residues. From germline, CDR1 is SGHVS and CDR2 FQNEAQ. In its sample, this clonotype was seen many times. Its antigen is not identified. The chain couples TRBV7-8 to TRBJ2-1; 9 bases are a match to TRBD1. The specimen sequenced was synovial fluid, either unsorted or a sorted T cell fraction (not recorded which). The origin of this receptor is a male donor with ankylosing spondylitis. CDR3 coding DNA: TGTGCCAGCAGCGAGACAGGGGGGGTTCACAATGAGCAGTTCTTC. Translating gives CASSETGGVHNEQFF.